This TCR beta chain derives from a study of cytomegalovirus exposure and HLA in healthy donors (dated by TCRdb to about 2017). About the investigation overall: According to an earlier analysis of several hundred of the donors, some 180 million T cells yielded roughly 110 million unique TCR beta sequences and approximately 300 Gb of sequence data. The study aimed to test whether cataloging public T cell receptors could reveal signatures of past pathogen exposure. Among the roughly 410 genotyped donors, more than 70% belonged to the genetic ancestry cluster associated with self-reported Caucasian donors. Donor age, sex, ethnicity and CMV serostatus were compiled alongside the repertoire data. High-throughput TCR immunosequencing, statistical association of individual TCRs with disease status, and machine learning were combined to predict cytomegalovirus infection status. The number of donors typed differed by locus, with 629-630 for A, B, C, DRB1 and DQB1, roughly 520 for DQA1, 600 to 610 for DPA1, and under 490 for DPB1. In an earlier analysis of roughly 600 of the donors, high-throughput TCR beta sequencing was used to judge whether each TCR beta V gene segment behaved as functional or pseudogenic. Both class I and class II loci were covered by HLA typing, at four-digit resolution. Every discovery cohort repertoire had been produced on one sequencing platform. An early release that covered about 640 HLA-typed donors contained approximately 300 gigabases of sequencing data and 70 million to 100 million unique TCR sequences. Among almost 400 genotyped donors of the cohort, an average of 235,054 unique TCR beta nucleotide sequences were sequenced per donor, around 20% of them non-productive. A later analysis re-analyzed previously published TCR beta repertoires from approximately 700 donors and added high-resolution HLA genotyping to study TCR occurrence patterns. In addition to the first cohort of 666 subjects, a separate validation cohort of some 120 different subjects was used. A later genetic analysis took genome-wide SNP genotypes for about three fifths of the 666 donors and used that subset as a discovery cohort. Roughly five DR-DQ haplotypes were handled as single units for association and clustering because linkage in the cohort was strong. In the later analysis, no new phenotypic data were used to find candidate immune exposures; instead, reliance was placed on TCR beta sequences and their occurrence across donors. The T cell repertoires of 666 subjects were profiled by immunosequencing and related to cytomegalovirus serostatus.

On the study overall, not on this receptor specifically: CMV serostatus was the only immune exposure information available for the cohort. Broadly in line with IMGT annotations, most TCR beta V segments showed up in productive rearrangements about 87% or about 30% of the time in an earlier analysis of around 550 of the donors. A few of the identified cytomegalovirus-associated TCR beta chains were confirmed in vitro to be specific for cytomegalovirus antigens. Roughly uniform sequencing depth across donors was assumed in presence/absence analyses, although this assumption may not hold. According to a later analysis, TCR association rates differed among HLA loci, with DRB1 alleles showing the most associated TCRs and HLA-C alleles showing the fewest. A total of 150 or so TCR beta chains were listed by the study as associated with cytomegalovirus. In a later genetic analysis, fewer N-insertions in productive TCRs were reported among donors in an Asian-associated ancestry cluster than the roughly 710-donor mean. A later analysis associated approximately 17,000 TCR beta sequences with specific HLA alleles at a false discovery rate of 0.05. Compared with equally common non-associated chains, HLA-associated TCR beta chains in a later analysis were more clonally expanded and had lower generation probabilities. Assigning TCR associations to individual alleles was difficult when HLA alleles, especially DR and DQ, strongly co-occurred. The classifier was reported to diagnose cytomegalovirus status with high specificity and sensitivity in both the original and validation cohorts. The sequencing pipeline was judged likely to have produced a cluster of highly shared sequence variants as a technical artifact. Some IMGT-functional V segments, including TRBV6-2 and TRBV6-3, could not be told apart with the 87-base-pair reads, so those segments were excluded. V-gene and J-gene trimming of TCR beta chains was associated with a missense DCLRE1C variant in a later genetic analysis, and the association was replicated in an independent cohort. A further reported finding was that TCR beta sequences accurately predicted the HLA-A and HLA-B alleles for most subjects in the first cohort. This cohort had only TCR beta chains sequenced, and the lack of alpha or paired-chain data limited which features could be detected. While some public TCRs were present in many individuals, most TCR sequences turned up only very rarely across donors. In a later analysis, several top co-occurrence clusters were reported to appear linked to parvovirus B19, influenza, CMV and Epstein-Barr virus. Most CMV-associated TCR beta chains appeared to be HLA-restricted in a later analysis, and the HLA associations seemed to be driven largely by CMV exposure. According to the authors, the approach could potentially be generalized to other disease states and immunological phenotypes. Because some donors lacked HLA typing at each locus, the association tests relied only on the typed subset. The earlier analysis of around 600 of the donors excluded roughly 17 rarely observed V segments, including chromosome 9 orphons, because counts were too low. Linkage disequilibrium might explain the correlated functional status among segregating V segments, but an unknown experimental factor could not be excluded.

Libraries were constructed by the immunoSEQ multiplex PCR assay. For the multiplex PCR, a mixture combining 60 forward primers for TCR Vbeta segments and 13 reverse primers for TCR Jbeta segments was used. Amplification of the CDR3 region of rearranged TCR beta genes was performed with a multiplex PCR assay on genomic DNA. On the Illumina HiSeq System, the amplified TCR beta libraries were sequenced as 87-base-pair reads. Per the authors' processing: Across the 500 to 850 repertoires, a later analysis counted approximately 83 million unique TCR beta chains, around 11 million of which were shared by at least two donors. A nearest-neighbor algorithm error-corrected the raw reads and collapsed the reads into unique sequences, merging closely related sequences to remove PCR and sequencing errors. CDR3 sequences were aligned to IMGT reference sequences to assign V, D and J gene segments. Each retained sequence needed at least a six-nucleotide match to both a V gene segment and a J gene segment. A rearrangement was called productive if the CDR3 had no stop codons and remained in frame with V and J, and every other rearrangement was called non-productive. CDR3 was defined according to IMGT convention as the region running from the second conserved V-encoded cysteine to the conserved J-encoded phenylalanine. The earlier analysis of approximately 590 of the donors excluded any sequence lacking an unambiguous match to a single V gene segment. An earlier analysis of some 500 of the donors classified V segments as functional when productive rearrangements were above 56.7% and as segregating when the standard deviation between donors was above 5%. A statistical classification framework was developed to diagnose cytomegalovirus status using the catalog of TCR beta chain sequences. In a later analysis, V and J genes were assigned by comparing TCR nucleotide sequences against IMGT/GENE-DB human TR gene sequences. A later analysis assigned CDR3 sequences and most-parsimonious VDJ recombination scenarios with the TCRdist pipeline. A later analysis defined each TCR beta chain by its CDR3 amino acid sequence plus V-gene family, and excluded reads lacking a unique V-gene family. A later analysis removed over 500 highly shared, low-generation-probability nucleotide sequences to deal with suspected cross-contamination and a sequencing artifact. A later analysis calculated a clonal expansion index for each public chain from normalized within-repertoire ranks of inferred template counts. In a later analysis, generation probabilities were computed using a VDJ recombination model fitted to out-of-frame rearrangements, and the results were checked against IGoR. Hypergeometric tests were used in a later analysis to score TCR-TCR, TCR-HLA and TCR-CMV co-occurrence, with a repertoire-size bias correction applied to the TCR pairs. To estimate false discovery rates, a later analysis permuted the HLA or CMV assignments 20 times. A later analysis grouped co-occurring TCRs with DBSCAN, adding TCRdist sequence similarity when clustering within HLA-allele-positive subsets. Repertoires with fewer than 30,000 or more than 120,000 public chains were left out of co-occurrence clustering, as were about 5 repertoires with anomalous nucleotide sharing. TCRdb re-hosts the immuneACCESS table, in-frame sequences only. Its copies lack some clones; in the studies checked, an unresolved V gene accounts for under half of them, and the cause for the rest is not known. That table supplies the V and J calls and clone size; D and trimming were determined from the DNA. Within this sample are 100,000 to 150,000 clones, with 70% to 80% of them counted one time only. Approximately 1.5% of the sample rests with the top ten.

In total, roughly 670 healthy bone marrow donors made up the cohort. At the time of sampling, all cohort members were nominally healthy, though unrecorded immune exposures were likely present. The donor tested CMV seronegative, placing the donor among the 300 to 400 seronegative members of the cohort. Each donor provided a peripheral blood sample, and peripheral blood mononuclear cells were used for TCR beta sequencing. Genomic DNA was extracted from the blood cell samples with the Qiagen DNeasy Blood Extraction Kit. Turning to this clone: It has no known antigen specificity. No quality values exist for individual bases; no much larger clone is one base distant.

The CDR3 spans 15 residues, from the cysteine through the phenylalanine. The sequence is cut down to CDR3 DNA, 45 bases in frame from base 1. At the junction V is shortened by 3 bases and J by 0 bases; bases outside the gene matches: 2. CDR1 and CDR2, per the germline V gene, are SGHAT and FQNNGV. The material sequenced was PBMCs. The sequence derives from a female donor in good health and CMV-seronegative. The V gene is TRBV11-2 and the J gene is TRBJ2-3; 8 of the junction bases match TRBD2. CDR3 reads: CASSFSGASTDTQYF. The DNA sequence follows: TGTGCCAGCAGCTTTAGCGGGGCTAGCACAGATACGCAGTATTTT. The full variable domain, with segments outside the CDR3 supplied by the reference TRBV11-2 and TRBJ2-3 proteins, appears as EAGVAQSPRYKIIEKRQSVAFWCNPISGHATLYWYQQILGQGPKLLIQFQNNGVVDDSQLPKDRFSAERLKGVDSTLKIQPAKLEDSAVYLCASSFSGASTDTQYFGPGTRLTVL.